The rows below give T cell receptor beta chains drawn from one sample of a study of metastatic and nonmetastatic thyroid tumors. With MiXCR, TCRdb reprocessed the PCR reads. The sample consists of about 35,000 clones, roughly 19% of them appearing once. The sequencing input was blood. These receptor sequences come from a male donor with papillary thyroid cancer or a benign thyroid nodule (not recorded which). Some clones in this sample may be carry-over from other donors' samples. Each CDR3 is given with its conserved first and last residue. A D gene is named only where the DNA matches it firmly. For some rows the clone size is stated as once, few or many, or as a class when expanded; others skip it.

>-|TRBV6-1|TRBJ2-7|14|-
CASSEATESYEQYF
TGTGCCAGCAGTGAAGCTACAGAGTCCTACGAGCAGTACTTC
>-|TRBV29-1|TRBJ2-7|12|-
CSVEMAWREQYF
TGCAGCGTTGAAATGGCGTGGAGGGAGCAGTACTTC
>-|TRBV20-1|TRBJ1-2|14|many
CSARDWTGLGGYTF
TGCAGTGCTAGAGATTGGACGGGCTTGGGGGGCTACACCTTC
>TRBD1|TRBV6-4|TRBJ1-3|15|-
CASSPTGTGGNTMYF
TGTGCCAGCAGCCCAACCGGGACAGGGGGAAACACCATGTACTTT
>-|TRBV7-8|TRBJ2-7|11|-
CASSLSLEQYF
TGTGCCAGCAGCTTAAGTCTCGAGCAGTACTTC
>-|TRBV28|TRBJ1-4|14|-
CASSPGGFGEKLFF
TGTGCCAGCAGCCCCGGTGGGTTTGGTGAAAAACTGTTTTTT
>TRBD1|TRBV2|TRBJ2-3|16|-
CASSEADRVVTDTQYF
TGTGCCAGCAGTGAGGCGGACAGGGTGGTCACAGATACGCAGTATTTT
>TRBD1|TRBV7-9|TRBJ1-4|17|many
CASSLGPDRGPNEKLFF
TGTGCCAGCAGCTTAGGTCCAGACAGGGGCCCAAATGAAAAACTGTTTTTT
>TRBD1|TRBV27|TRBJ1-2|16|medium-sized
CASSSSPGGGNYGYTF
TGTGCCAGCAGTTCATCTCCAGGGGGAGGTAACTATGGCTACACCTTC
>TRBD1|TRBV28|TRBJ1-1|14|many
CASSGTGTVTEAFF
TGTGCCAGCAGTGGGACAGGGACCGTCACTGAAGCTTTCTTT
>-|TRBV6-1|TRBJ1-1|15|many
CASSISEGGRTEAFF
TGTGCCAGCAGTATATCTGAGGGAGGTCGGACTGAAGCTTTCTTT
>TRBD2|TRBV11-2|TRBJ2-5|15|many
CASSLYSGGRETQYF
TGTGCCAGCAGCTTATATAGCGGGGGGCGGGAGACCCAGTACTTC
>-|TRBV30|TRBJ2-2|12|-
CAWYVNTWELFF
TGTGCCTGGTACGTCAACACCTGGGAGCTGTTTTTT
>TRBD2|TRBV29-1|TRBJ2-1|12|-
CSAKGLANEQFF
TGCAGCGCTAAGGGACTAGCCAATGAGCAGTTCTTC
>TRBD2|TRBV7-2|TRBJ2-4|13|many
CASSPGTSGRGYF
TGTGCCAGCAGCCCCGGGACTAGCGGGAGGGGGTACTTC
>-|TRBV9|TRBJ2-3|13|-
CASREVRTDTQYF
TGTGCCAGCAGGGAGGTCCGCACAGATACGCAGTATTTT
>TRBD2|TRBV14|TRBJ2-3|14|many
CASRRSGGTDTQYF
TGTGCCAGCAGACGGAGCGGGGGCACAGATACGCAGTATTTT
>-|TRBV28|TRBJ2-1|13|-
CASGTSTQNEQFF
TGTGCCAGCGGGACTTCCACACAAAATGAGCAGTTCTTC
>TRBD1|TRBV28|TRBJ2-5|13|many
CATGQGIQETQYF
TGTGCCACCGGACAGGGAATCCAAGAGACCCAGTACTTC
>TRBD2|TRBV11-3|TRBJ2-7|13|-
CATDPTGGNEQYF
TGTGCCACCGACCCGACGGGGGGGAACGAGCAGTACTTC
>TRBD2|TRBV5-1|TRBJ2-5|17|-
CASSSSLAGWIQETQYF
TGCGCCAGCAGCTCGAGCCTAGCGGGATGGATCCAAGAGACCCAGTACTTC
>TRBD2|TRBV3-1|TRBJ2-5|16|-
CASSQASGRALETQYF
TGTGCCAGCAGCCAAGCTAGCGGGAGGGCCTTGGAGACCCAGTACTTC
>TRBD2|TRBV6-6|TRBJ2-7|19|many
CASSYSGLAGVIGVGEQYF
TGTGCCAGCAGTTACTCGGGACTAGCGGGAGTAATAGGGGTTGGCGAGCAGTACTTC
>-|TRBV6-1|TRBJ2-1|14|-
CASLQGAGYNEQFF
TGTGCCAGCCTACAGGGTGCCGGCTACAATGAGCAGTTCTTC
>TRBD1|TRBV18|TRBJ1-2|15|-
CASSPDTAEKGASIF
TGTGCCAGCTCACCTGACACCGCCGAAAAGGGGGCTTCCATCTTC
>TRBD2|TRBV7-2|TRBJ2-3|17|many
CASRYGLAGGGTDTQYF
TGTGCCAGCAGATACGGACTAGCGGGGGGAGGCACAGATACGCAGTATTTT
>-|TRBV2|TRBJ2-5|12|few
CASSKGSDTQYF
TGCGCCAGCAGTAAAGGGTCAGATACCCAGTACTTC
>TRBD2|TRBV3-1|TRBJ2-7|14|many
CASSLSGTTYEQYF
TGTGCCAGCAGCCTTTCCGGGACTACCTACGAGCAGTACTTC
>-|TRBV5-1|TRBJ1-4|16|-
CASSLAGTINMEKLFF
TGCGCCAGCAGCTTGGCAGGGACTATCAATATGGAAAAACTGTTTTTT
>-|TRBV28|TRBJ1-1|15|many
CASSSTDSMNTEAFF
TGTGCCAGCAGTTCGACAGACAGCATGAACACTGAAGCTTTCTTT
>TRBD1|TRBV11-1|TRBJ1-3|17|many
CASSLTRPGGSGNTIYF
TGTGCCAGCAGCTTAACCAGACCAGGGGGCTCTGGAAACACCATATATTTT
>-|TRBV7-3|TRBJ2-2|17|-
CASSLTSAGGQGVELFF
TGTGCCAGCAGCTTAACTTCAGCGGGTGGGCAGGGCGTGGAGCTGTTTTTT
>-|TRBV5-4|TRBJ1-2|14|many
CASSTDQGRGGYTF
TGTGCCAGCAGCACCGATCAGGGCAGGGGCGGCTACACCTTC
>TRBD1|TRBV10-2|TRBJ1-2|15|-
CASSETGQVNYGYTF
TGCGCCAGCAGTGAGACGGGACAGGTCAACTATGGCTACACCTTC
>TRBD1|TRBV5-4|TRBJ1-2|15|-
CASSRQGQGSNGYTF
TGTGCCAGCAGCAGGCAGGGACAGGGGAGTAATGGCTACACCTTC
>TRBD2|TRBV28|TRBJ2-7|17|-
CASSVTGTSGRSYEQYF
TGTGCCAGCAGTGTAACCGGGACTAGCGGGAGATCCTACGAGCAGTACTTC
>-|TRBV9|TRBJ2-7|13|many
CASSGSEGDEQYF
TGTGCCAGCAGCGGATCGGAGGGGGACGAGCAGTACTTC
>-|TRBV28|TRBJ2-7|16|many
CASSAPGRSPSYEQYF
TGTGCCAGCAGTGCGCCGGGGCGTAGCCCTTCCTACGAGCAGTACTTC
>-|TRBV5-5|TRBJ1-5|14|many
CASSLQDINQPQHF
TGTGCCAGCAGCTTGCAGGACATAAATCAGCCCCAGCATTTT
>-|TRBV24-1|TRBJ2-2|16|few
CATSVAVKPNTGELFF
TGTGCCACCAGTGTGGCAGTAAAGCCGAACACCGGGGAGCTGTTTTTT
>-|TRBV6-5|TRBJ1-2|15|many
CASSYSGGFVYGYTF
TGTGCCAGCAGTTACTCGGGGGGGTTCGTCTATGGCTACACCTTC
>-|TRBV7-2|TRBJ2-7|16|many
CASSGLLDGTTYEQYF
TGTGCCAGCAGCGGTCTTTTAGACGGCACCACCTACGAGCAGTACTTC
>-|TRBV20-1|TRBJ2-7|14|once
CSASTGLYFYEQYF
TGCAGTGCCTCGACAGGTCTATATTTCTACGAGCAGTACTTC
>-|TRBV30|TRBJ2-2|14|-
CAWSRLGTTGELFF
TGTGCCTGGAGCCGGTTGGGGACTACCGGGGAGCTGTTTTTT
>-|TRBV5-1|TRBJ1-1|15|many
CASSVNTGRGTEAFF
TGCGCCAGCAGCGTAAACACCGGCCGAGGTACTGAAGCTTTCTTT
>TRBD1|TRBV19|TRBJ2-3|13|few
CASTPGRGDTQYF
TGTGCCAGTACCCCGGGCAGGGGGGATACGCAGTATTTT
>-|TRBV9|TRBJ2-5|15|once
CAISPGVELQETQYF
TGTGCCATCAGCCCAGGCGTGGAGCTCCAAGAGACCCAGTACTTC
>-|TRBV19|TRBJ1-2|13|few
CASSREGYYGYTF
TGTGCCAGCTCAAGGGAAGGGTACTATGGCTACACCTTC